This is a list of T cell receptor beta chains from one sample in a study of blood T cell repertoires in COVID-19. The data were produced by immunoSEQ multiplex PCR, yet TCRdb's version contains in-frame clones alone and is incomplete. There are fewer than 250,000 clones in the sample; about nine tenths occur only once, and roughly 7.2% lies in the top ten. The sample comprised PBMCs or T cells enriched from blood (not recorded which). These receptors were taken from a man younger than 40 in a cohort exposed to, infected with or recovered from COVID-19 (not recorded which). Both conserved end residues are part of each CDR3. D genes are given only for firm matches. Size is omitted from some rows. Given values are once, few, many or a class for expanded clones.

J | D | V | size | CDR3 | DNA
TRBJ1-5 | . | TRBV6-6 | . | CASTLDTAPQPQHF | TGTGCCAGCACCCTGGACACGGCTCCTCAGCCCCAGCATTTT
TRBJ1-5 | . | TRBV29-1 | . | CSGDHLPSGQPQHF | TGCAGCGGGGACCATCTACCTAGCGGTCAGCCCCAGCATTTT
TRBJ1-2 | TRBD1 | TRBV4-3 | . | CASSPSWDRGTGYTF | TGCGCCAGCAGCCCCTCTTGGGACAGGGGGACTGGCTACACCTTC
TRBJ1-1 | . | TRBV3-1/TRBV3-2 | . | CASRSPPRGKNTEAFF | TGTGCCAGCAGGAGCCCTCCCCGAGGAAAGAACACTGAAGCTTTCTTT
TRBJ1-4 | . | TRBV28 | . | CASSTPGEKLFF | TGTGCCAGCAGTACTCCGGGTGAAAAACTGTTTTTT
TRBJ2-7 | TRBD1 | TRBV19 | . | CASSMTGRVHEQYF | TGTGCCAGTAGTATGACAGGGCGGGTACACGAGCAGTACTTC
TRBJ1-2 | TRBD1 | TRBV7-9 | . | CASSPSGTGGGYGYTF | TGTGCCAGCAGCCCCTCCGGGACAGGGGGCGGCTATGGCTACACCTTC
TRBJ1-2 | . | TRBV3-1/TRBV3-2 | . | CASSQDLGAGGGYTF | TGTGCCAGCAGCCAAGATCTCGGGGCGGGAGGGGGCTACACCTTC
TRBJ2-3 | . | TRBV5-5 | . | CASSTTGTQGLGTDTQYF | TGTGCCAGCAGCACAACCGGGACACAAGGCCTCGGGACAGATACGCAGTATTTT
TRBJ2-1 | . | TRBV5-4 | . | CASSYFRGSGDEQFF | TGTGCCAGCAGCTACTTCCGTGGGAGCGGAGATGAGCAGTTCTTC
TRBJ1-2 | . | TRBV24-1 | . | CATSDGSGSGYTF | TGTGCCACCAGTGATGGGTCAGGGTCTGGCTACACCTTC
TRBJ1-1 | . | TRBV28 | . | CASSPRLLANTEAFF | TGTGCCAGCAGTCCCCGACTCCTCGCAAACACTGAAGCTTTCTTT
TRBJ2-2 | . | TRBV12-3/TRBV12-4 | . | CASSIRGSGELFF | TGTGCCAGCAGCATTAGGGGCTCCGGGGAGCTGTTTTTT
TRBJ2-1 | TRBD1 | TRBV7-2 | few | CASSQQGAKQFF | TGTGCCAGCAGCCAACAGGGGGCCAAGCAGTTCTTC
TRBJ2-5 | . | TRBV7-9 | . | CASSFGARETQYF | TGTGCCAGCAGCTTTGGAGCGAGAGAGACCCAGTACTTC
TRBJ2-3 | . | TRBV19 | . | CASSIGQGTDTQYF | TGTGCCAGTAGTATAGGACAGGGCACAGATACGCAGTATTTT
TRBJ1-1 | TRBD1 | TRBV5-4 | . | CASRSQGSWTEAFF | TGTGCCAGCAGGTCACAGGGGTCGTGGACTGAAGCTTTCTTT
TRBJ1-6 | . | TRBV28 | . | CASTPRLWGNSPLHF | TGTGCCAGCACCCCTCGACTTTGGGGCAATTCACCCCTCCACTTT
TRBJ2-3 | . | TRBV7-9 | . | CASSAHREFTDTQYF | TGTGCCAGCAGCGCCCACAGGGAATTCACAGATACGCAGTATTTT
TRBJ1-1 | TRBD1 | TRBV6-2/TRBV6-3 | . | CASSTGGPNTEAFF | TGTGCCAGCAGTACAGGGGGACCAAACACTGAAGCTTTCTTT
TRBJ2-1 | . | TRBV6-2/TRBV6-3 | . | CASSYSGSGRVQGEQFF | TGTGCCAGCAGTTACTCGGGGAGCGGGAGAGTACAGGGGGAGCAGTTCTTC
TRBJ1-1 | TRBD1 | TRBV28 | . | CASTPGGSTNTEAFF | TGTGCCAGCACCCCAGGGGGGTCCACGAACACTGAAGCTTTCTTT
TRBJ1-4 | TRBD1 | TRBV5-4 | . | CASSLDRGVEKLFF | TGTGCCAGCAGCTTGGACAGGGGGGTCGAAAAACTGTTTTTT
TRBJ2-5 | TRBD2 | TRBV5-1 | . | CASSLELAEETQYF | TGCGCCAGCAGCTTGGAACTAGCGGAAGAGACCCAGTACTTC
TRBJ2-7 | . | TRBV5-5 | . | CASSFTQGYTYEQYF | TGTGCCAGCAGCTTTACCCAGGGTTACACCTACGAGCAGTACTTC
TRBJ1-2 | TRBD1 | TRBV7-3 | . | CASSLVSSVRGQSSSNYGYTF | TGTGCCAGCAGCTTAGTATCGTCGGTCAGGGGGCAAAGTTCTTCTAACTATGGCTACACCTTC
TRBJ2-2 | TRBD2 | TRBV9 | . | CASTISGTSGTGELFF | TGTGCCAGCACCATATCAGGGACTAGCGGGACCGGGGAGCTGTTTTTT
TRBJ2-1 | . | TRBV19 | . | CASSGSGGNEQFF | TGTGCCAGTAGCGGGAGTGGGGGTAATGAGCAGTTCTTC
TRBJ2-7 | . | TRBV24-1 | . | CATSDPRASRGYEQYF | TGTGCCACCAGTGATCCCCGCGCGTCTAGGGGGTACGAGCAGTACTTC
TRBJ1-2 | . | TRBV5-1 | . | CASSLEANSGVYGYTF | TGCGCCAGCAGCTTGGAGGCCAATTCGGGGGTCTATGGCTACACCTTC
TRBJ1-6 | TRBD1 | TRBV29-1 | once | CSVEEDRGVENSPLHF | TGCAGCGTTGAAGAGGACAGGGGGGTAGAGAATTCACCCCTCCACTTT
TRBJ2-1 | TRBD2 | TRBV14 | . | CASSPGLAGPNEQFF | TGTGCCAGCAGCCCGGGACTAGCGGGACCCAATGAGCAGTTCTTC
TRBJ2-7 | TRBD1 | TRBV19 | . | CASSPGQGASYEQYF | TGTGCCAGTAGCCCGGGACAGGGGGCATCCTACGAGCAGTACTTC
TRBJ2-3 | . | TRBV24-1 | . | CATSDLLTDTQYF | TGTGCCACCAGTGATTTACTGACAGATACGCAGTATTTT
TRBJ1-5 | . | TRBV4-1 | . | CASSQDYTQPQHF | TGCGCCAGCAGCCAAGATTACACACAGCCCCAGCATTTT
TRBJ2-5 | . | TRBV24-1 | few | CATSDSTGRGQETQYF | TGTGCCACCAGTGATTCAACAGGGAGGGGCCAAGAGACCCAGTACTTC
TRBJ1-2 | TRBD1 | TRBV15 | . | CATSRETGLDGYTF | TGTGCCACCAGCAGAGAGACAGGGCTGGATGGCTACACCTTC
TRBJ2-1 | TRBD2 | TRBV19 | few | CASQLDPSGLAKNEQFF | TGTGCCAGCCAATTGGACCCCTCGGGACTAGCGAAAAATGAGCAGTTCTTC
TRBJ2-7 | TRBD2 | TRBV4-2 | . | CASSQEQLGLAGNYEQYF | TGTGCCAGCAGCCAAGAGCAGTTGGGGCTAGCGGGGAACTACGAGCAGTACTTC